This T cell receptor (beta chain) was documented in a study of CD8 T cells in ankylosing spondylitis. At least ten counts were recorded for this clonotype. Its antigen is undetermined. Overall study results and limits: Matched ankylosing spondylitis synovial fluid reportedly contained a significantly enriched population of disease-linked clones. There was a TCR beta motif, made of several highly homologous variants, that appeared characteristic of ankylosing spondylitis blood.

Each TCR beta library was made by quantitative 5'-RACE that incorporated molecular barcodes. TCRdb independently ran MiXCR on the 5' RACE reads; one entry per CDR3 protein. The table records 450,000 to 550,000 distinct CDR3 sequences, roughly 5.2% of them present only once. The CDR3 runs to 15 residues. The V gene's germline CDR1 is SGHRS and CDR2 YFSETQ. The V gene end was trimmed by 0 bases and the J gene end by 6 bases; junction bases not matched to a gene: 5. The clonotype was recovered from a male donor with ankylosing spondylitis. The genes are TRBV5-1 and TRBJ2-1, with 8 bases fitting TRBD2. Material: blood, either unsorted or a sorted T cell fraction (not recorded which). The CDR3, as DNA: TGCGCCAGCAGCTTGGCTGTCGGGAGGGCCAATGAGCAGTTCTTC. This translates into CASSLAVGRANEQFF.